The rows below give T cell receptor beta chains drawn from one sample of a study of patients and donors after allogeneic stem cell transplantation. TCRdb recomputed calls from the RT-PCR reads with MiXCR, one row per CDR3 protein. The table has some 230,000 distinct CDR3 sequences, 12% to 15% seen once. The material sequenced was blood, either unsorted or a sorted T cell fraction (not recorded which). These receptors all stem from a human donor who was either an allogeneic HSCT recipient or a stem cell or donor lymphocyte infusion donor (not recorded which). It is not recorded whose cells these are; they may come from a transplant donor. Each CDR3 is given with its conserved first and last residue. A D gene is named only where the DNA matches it firmly.

D: .
J: TRBJ1-1
V: TRBV30
CDR3: CAWSVLKGRRGLEAFF

D: TRBD2
J: TRBJ2-3
V: TRBV11-2
CDR3: CASSLDSGGGDTQYF

D: .
J: TRBJ2-1
V: TRBV25-1
CDR3: CASSDGLGTYNEQFF

D: .
J: TRBJ1-1
V: TRBV6-5
CDR3: CASSYRKTGNTEAFF

D: TRBD2
J: TRBJ2-4
V: TRBV6-2/TRBV6-3
CDR3: CASSRAGGGENIQYF

D: TRBD1
J: TRBJ1-1
V: TRBV20-1
CDR3: CSASQGAPPNTEAFF

D: .
J: TRBJ2-7
V: TRBV6-1
CDR3: CASSPLGAYEQYF

D: .
J: TRBJ2-3
V: TRBV5-4
CDR3: CASSDRDRLADTQYF

D: TRBD2
J: TRBJ2-3
V: TRBV15
CDR3: CATSRDWSGGAGDTQYF

D: .
J: TRBJ1-1
V: TRBV6-5
CDR3: CASSYSTGQNTEAFF

D: TRBD1
J: TRBJ1-5
V: TRBV10-3
CDR3: CAISESGGRANLPQHF

D: .
J: TRBJ1-4
V: TRBV6-1
CDR3: CASSLRRVGEKLFF

D: .
J: TRBJ1-2
V: TRBV12-3/TRBV12-4
CDR3: CASSGRGGYGYTF

D: TRBD1
J: TRBJ2-2
V: TRBV30
CDR3: CACPSETGVTGELFF

D: .
J: TRBJ2-7
V: TRBV12-5
CDR3: CASVHIPRYEQYF

D: TRBD2
J: TRBJ2-1
V: TRBV2
CDR3: CASRAGSGSYNEQFF

D: TRBD1
J: TRBJ1-1
V: TRBV6-1
CDR3: CASSEARGAGGLQNTEAFF

D: .
J: TRBJ2-5
V: TRBV7-3
CDR3: CASSPVGGKETQYF

D: TRBD1
J: TRBJ1-1
V: TRBV4-3
CDR3: CASSQVLGQGAPMGAFF

D: TRBD1
J: TRBJ2-7
V: TRBV18
CDR3: CASSPPGQITNEQYF

D: .
J: TRBJ1-4
V: TRBV6-1
CDR3: CASSEASATTNEKLFF

D: .
J: TRBJ1-3
V: TRBV30
CDR3: CAWGQSGTIYF

D: .
J: TRBJ2-2
V: TRBV6-2/TRBV6-3
CDR3: CASSYTLSNGELFF

D: .
J: TRBJ1-2
V: TRBV5-1
CDR3: CASRSITGPRGYTF

D: .
J: TRBJ2-1
V: TRBV7-6
CDR3: CASSTAGYNEQFF

D: .
J: TRBJ1-1
V: TRBV5-1
CDR3: CASSLAGSNTEAFF

D: .
J: TRBJ2-3
V: TRBV7-3
CDR3: CASSYKQQGTSTDTQYF

D: TRBD2
J: TRBJ2-3
V: TRBV6-1
CDR3: CASSEMTSGTDTQYF

D: .
J: TRBJ2-1
V: TRBV28
CDR3: CATSSVPVPYNEQFF